This T cell receptor (beta chain) was observed in a study of human T cells and chemical hapten exposure. Study-level background: The sensitizer, 2% DPC, was used on around 2 cm by around 2 cm of upper inner arm skin.

V was shortened by 0 bases and J by 4 bases, with 9 bases between the two germline ends. CDR1 is MNHEY, CDR2 SMNVEV, per germline (reference sequence). The CDR3 is made up of 14 amino acids. Time point: patch test 3, about 24 weeks after DPC sensitization. The sample's treatment: therapeutic diphenylcyclopropenone sensitization with weekly scalp DPC. Blood draws came first, before each patch test. TCRdb reprocessed the RACE reads with MiXCR, giving one entry per CDR3 protein. The table shows 55,000 to 75,000 distinct CDR3 sequences, with 9.5% to 15% occurring only once. This clonotype has a count of ten or more.

V and J are TRBV27 and TRBJ1-2; perhaps TRBD1 as D (6 bases). The clonotype was recovered from a man aged 25-45 years with alopecia areata. Some clones in this sample may be carry-over from other donors' samples. The sequenced sample was whole blood, obtained in connection with sensitization to the hapten diphenylcyclopropenone (DPC). The CDR3 reads CASSLSGGIYGYTF. As DNA, the CDR3 is TGTGCCAGCAGTTTATCAGGGGGAATCTATGGCTACACCTTC.